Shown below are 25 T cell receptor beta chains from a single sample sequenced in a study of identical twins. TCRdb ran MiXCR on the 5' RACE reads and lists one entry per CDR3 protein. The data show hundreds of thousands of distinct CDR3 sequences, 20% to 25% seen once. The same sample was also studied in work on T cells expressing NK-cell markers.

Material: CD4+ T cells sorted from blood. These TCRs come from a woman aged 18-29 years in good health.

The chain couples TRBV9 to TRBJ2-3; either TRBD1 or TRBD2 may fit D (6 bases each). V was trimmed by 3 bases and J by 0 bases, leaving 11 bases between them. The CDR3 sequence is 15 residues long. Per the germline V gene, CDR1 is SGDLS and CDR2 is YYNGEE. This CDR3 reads CASSDGGRSTDTQYF. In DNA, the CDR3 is TGTGCCAGCAGCGACGGGGGCAGGAGCACAGATACGCAGTATTTT.

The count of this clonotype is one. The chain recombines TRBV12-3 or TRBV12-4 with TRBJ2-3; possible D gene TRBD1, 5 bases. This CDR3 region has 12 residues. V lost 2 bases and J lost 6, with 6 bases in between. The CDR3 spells CASSLYRDTQYF. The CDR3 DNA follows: TGTGCCAGCAGTTTATACAGGGATACGCAGTATTTT.

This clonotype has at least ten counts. The CDR3: CASSLNRNTEAFF. The DNA for the CDR3 is TGTGCCAGCAGCTTGAACAGGAACACTGAAGCTTTCTTT. The chain carries TRBV12-3 or TRBV12-4 and TRBJ1-1, with D unresolved. Trimming left V 6 bases short and J 1 base short, with 9 bases between. The CDR3 totals 13 residues.

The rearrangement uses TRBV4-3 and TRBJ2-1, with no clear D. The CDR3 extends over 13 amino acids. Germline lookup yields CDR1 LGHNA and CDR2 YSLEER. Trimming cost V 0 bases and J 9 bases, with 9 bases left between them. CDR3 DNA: TGCGCCAGCAGCCAAGAATTGCCCACTGAGCAGTTCTTC. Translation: CASSQELPTEQFF.

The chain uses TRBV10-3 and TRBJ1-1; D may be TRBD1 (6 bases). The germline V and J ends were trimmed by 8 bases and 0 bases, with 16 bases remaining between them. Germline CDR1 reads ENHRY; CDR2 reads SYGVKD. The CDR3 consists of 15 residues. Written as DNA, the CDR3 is TGTGCCATCGCAGCCGACAGGCTTTTGAACACTGAAGCTTTCTTT. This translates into CAIAADRLLNTEAFF.

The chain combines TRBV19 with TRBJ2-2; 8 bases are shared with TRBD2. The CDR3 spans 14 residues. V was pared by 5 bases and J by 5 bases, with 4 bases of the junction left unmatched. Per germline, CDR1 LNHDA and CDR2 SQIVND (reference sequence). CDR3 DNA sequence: TGTGCCAGTAGTGTGGGACTAGTTACCGGGGAGCTGTTTTTT. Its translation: CASSVGLVTGELFF. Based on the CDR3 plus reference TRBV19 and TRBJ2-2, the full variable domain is DGGITQSPKYLFRKEGQNVTLSCEQNLNHDAMYWYRQDPGQGLRLIYYSQIVNDFQKGDIAEGYSVSREKKESFPLTVTSAQKNPTAFYLCASSVGLVTGELFFGEGSRLTVL.

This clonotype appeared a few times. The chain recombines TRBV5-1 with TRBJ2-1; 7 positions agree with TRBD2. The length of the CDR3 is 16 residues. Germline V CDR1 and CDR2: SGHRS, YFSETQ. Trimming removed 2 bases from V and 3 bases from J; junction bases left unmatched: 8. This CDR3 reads CASSLSGDYYYNEQFF. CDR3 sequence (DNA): TGCGCCAGCAGCTTATCTGGGGACTACTACTACAATGAGCAGTTCTTC.

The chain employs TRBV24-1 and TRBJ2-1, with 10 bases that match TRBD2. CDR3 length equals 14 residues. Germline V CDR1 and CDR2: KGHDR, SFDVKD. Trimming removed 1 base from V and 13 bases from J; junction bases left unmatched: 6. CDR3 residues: CATSDLAGGPRQFF. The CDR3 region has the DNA TGTGCCACCAGTGATTTAGCGGGAGGGCCTCGTCAGTTCTTC.

In nucleotides, the CDR3 is TGCAGCGGTGGGACGGACTACGAGCAGTACTTC. Its translation is CSGGTDYEQYF. The chain recombines TRBV29-1 with TRBJ2-7, with D possibly being TRBD1 or TRBD2 (5 bases each). Trimming shortened V by 7 bases and J by 3 bases, and 10 bases separated the two germline ends. This CDR3 has 11 residues. Germline CDR1 and CDR2: SQVTM and ANQGSEA.

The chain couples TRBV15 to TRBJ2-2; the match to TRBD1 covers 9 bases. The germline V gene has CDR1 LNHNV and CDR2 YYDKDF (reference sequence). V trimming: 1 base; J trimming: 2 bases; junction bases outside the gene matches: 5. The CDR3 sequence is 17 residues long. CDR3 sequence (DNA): TGTGCCACCAGCAGAGTGATGGGACAGGGTAACACCGGGGAGCTGTTTTTT. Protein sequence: CATSRVMGQGNTGELFF. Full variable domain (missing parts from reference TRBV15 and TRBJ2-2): DAMVIQNPRYQVTQFGKPVTLSCSQTLNHNVMYWYQQKSSQAPKLLFHYYDKDFNNEADTPDNFQSRRPNTSFCFLDIRSPGLGDTAMYLCATSRVMGQGNTGELFFGEGSRLTVL.

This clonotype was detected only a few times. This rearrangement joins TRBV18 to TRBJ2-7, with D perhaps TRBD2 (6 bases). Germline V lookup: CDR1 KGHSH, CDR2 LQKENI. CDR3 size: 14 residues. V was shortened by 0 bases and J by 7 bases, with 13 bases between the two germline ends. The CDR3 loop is CASSPPVRGGEQYF. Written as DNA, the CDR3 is TGTGCCAGCTCACCACCGGTTAGGGGAGGAGAGCAGTACTTC.

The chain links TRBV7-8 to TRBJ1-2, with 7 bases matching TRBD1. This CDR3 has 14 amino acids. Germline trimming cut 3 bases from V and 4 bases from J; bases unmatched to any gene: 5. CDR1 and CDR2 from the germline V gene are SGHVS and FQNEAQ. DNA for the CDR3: TGTGCCAGCAGCTTCAGGGGGGGAGGCTATGGCTACACCTTC. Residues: CASSFRGGGYGYTF. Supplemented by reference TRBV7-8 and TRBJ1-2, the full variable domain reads GAGVSQSPRYKVAKRGQDVALRCDPISGHVSLFWYQQALGQGPEFLTYFQNEAQLDKSGLPSDRFFAERPEGSVSTLKIQRTQQEDSAVYLCASSFRGGGYGYTFGSGTRLTVV.

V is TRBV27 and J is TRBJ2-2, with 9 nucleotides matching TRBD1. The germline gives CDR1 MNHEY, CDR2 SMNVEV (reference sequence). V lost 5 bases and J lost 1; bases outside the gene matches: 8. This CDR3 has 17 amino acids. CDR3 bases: TGTGCCAGCAGTACTCCCGGACAGGGGTTGAACACCGGGGAGCTGTTTTTT. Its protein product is CASSTPGQGLNTGELFF.

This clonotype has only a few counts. In DNA, the CDR3 is TGTGCCAGCAGTTACTCGACAGGGATGAACACCGGGGAGCTGTTTTTT. This encodes CASSYSTGMNTGELFF. The chain uses TRBV6-5 and TRBJ2-2, with 7 bases that match TRBD1. The CDR3 runs to 16 residues. Germline loops: CDR1 MNHEY, CDR2 SVGAGI. V trimming: 0 bases; J trimming: 1 base; junction bases outside the gene matches: 2.

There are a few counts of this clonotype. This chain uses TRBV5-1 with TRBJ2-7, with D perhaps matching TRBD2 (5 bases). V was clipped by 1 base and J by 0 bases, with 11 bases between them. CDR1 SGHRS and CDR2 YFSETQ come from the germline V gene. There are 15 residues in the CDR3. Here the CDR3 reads CASSLTGSSSYEQYF. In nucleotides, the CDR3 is TGCGCCAGCAGCTTGACGGGGTCGAGCTCCTACGAGCAGTACTTC.

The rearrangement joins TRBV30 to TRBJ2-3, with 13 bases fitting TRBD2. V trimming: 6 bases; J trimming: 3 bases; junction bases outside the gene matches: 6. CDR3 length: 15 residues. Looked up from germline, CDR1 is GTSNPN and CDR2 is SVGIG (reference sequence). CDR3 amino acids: CACIPTSGGTDTQYF. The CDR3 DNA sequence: TGTGCCTGCATACCGACTAGCGGGGGGACAGATACGCAGTATTTT. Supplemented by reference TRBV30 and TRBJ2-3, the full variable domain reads SQTIHQWPATLVQPVGSPLSLECTVEGTSNPNLYWYRQAAGRGLQLLFYSVGIGQISSEVPQNLSASRPQDRQFILSSKKLLLSDSGFYLCACIPTSGGTDTQYFGPGTRLTVL.

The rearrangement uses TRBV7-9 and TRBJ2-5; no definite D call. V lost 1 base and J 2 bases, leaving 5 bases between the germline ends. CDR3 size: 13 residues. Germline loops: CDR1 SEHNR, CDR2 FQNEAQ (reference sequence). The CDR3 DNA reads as TGTGCCAGCAGCTTAGGAATGCAAGAGACCCAGTACTTC. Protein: CASSLGMQETQYF. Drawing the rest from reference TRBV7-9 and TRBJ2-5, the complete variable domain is DTGVSQNPRHKITKRGQNVTFRCDPISEHNRLYWYRQTLGQGPEFLTYFQNEAQLEKSRLLSDRFSAERPKGSFSTLEIQRTEQGDSAMYLCASSLGMQETQYFGPGTRLLVL.

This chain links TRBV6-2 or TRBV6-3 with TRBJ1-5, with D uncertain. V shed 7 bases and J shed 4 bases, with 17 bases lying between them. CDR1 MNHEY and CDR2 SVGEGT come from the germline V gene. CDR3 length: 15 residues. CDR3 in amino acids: CASISRRAPNQPQHF. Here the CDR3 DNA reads TGTGCCAGCATAAGCAGGCGAGCTCCTAATCAGCCCCAGCATTTT.

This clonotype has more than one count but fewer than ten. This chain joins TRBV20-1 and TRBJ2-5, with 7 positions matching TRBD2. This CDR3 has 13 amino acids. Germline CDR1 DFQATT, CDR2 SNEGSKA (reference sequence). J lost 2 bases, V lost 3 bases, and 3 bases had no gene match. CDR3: CSASWGGQETQYF. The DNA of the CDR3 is TGCAGTGCTAGCTGGGGGGGGCAAGAGACCCAGTACTTC.

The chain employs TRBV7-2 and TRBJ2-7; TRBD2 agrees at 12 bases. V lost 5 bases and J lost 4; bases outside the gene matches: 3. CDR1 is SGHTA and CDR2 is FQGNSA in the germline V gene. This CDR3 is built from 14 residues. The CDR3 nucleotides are TGTGCCAGCAGCCGACTAGCGGGGGAGTACGAGCAGTACTTC. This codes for CASSRLAGEYEQYF.

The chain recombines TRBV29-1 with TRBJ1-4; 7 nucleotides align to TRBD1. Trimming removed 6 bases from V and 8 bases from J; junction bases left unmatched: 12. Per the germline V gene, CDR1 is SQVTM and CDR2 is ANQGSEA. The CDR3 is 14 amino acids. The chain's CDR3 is CSVASTGREEKLFF. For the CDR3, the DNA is TGCAGCGTGGCATCGACAGGGAGAGAAGAAAAACTGTTTTTT.

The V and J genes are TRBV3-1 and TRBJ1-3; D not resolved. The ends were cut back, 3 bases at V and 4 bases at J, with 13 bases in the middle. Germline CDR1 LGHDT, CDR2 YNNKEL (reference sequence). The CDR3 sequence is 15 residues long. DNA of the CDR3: TGTGCCAGCAGCCAGAACAGAGGAACGGGAAACACCATATATTTT. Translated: CASSQNRGTGNTIYF. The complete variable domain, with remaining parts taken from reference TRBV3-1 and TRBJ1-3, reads DTAVSQTPKYLVTQMGNDKSIKCEQNLGHDTMYWYKQDSKKFLKIMFSYNNKELIINETVPNRFSPKSPDKAHLNLHINSLELGDSAVYFCASSQNRGTGNTIYFGEGSWLTVV.

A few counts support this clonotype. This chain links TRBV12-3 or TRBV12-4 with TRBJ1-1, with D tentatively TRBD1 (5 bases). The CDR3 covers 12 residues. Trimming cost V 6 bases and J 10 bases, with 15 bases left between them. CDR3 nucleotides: TGTGCCAGCAGCGATAGGGGAGCCAGAGCTTTCTTT. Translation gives CASSDRGARAFF.

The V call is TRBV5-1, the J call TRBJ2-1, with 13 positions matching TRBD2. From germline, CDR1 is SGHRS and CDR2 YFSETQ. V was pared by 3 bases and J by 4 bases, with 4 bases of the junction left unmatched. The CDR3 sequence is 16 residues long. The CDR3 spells CASSSGLAGYYNEQFF. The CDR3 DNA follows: TGCGCCAGCAGCTCGGGACTAGCGGGATATTACAATGAGCAGTTCTTC.

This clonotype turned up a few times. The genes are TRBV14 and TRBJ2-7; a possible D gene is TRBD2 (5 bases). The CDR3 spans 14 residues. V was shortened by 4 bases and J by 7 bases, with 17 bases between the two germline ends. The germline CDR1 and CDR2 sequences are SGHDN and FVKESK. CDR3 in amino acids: CASSPLSGVGEQYF. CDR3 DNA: TGTGCCAGCAGCCCCCTGTCCGGGGTCGGGGAGCAGTACTTC.